The rows below give T cell receptor beta chains drawn from one sample of a study of post-analysis software for immune sequencing data. TCRdb re-analysed the PCR reads in MiXCR, keeping a single row per CDR3 protein. The sample shows 400,000 to 500,000 distinct CDR3 sequences, roughly 38% of them seen only once. The sample taken for sequencing was blood. These receptor sequences come from a girl aged 2 to 9 with multiple sclerosis. Both conserved end residues are part of each CDR3. The order of the fields is D gene, J gene, V gene, clone size, CDR3 protein, CDR3 DNA. The D gene is left open where the match is weak. Not every row has a clone size; where given, it reads once, few, many or a size class.

TRBD2 TRBJ2-3 TRBV6-5 . CASRKGTSGTDTQYF TGTGCCAGCAGAAAAGGCACTAGCGGCACAGATACGCAGTATTTT
TRBD1 TRBJ2-4 TRBV28 . CASHGTGGSLAKNIQYF TGTGCCAGCCACGGGACAGGTGGATCTCTAGCCAAAAACATTCAGTACTTC
. TRBJ1-2 TRBV29-1 . CSVVGLGGYTF TGCAGCGTTGTAGGGCTAGGTGGCTACACCTTC
. TRBJ1-1 TRBV7-2 . CASSLGGFDTEAFF TGTGCCAGCAGCTTAGGAGGGTTTGACACTGAAGCTTTCTTT
TRBD1 TRBJ2-1 TRBV4-3 . CASSQELDRGRHEQFF TGCGCCAGCAGCCAAGAGTTGGACAGGGGCAGACATGAGCAGTTCTTC
. TRBJ2-7 TRBV24-1 . CATSDAGIPYEQYF TGTGCCACCAGTGACGCCGGGATCCCCTACGAGCAGTACTTC
TRBD2 TRBJ2-1 TRBV5-1 few CASSPSGTRPPTKYNEQFF TGCGCCAGCAGCCCAAGTGGGACTAGACCTCCGACGAAATACAATGAGCAGTTCTTC
. TRBJ2-5 TRBV5-1 . CASSPTRWTQYF TGCGCCAGCAGCCCGACTAGGTGGACCCAGTACTTC
TRBD1 TRBJ1-4 TRBV4-3 . CASSQEVRGATNEKLFF TGCGCCAGCAGCCAAGAGGTCAGGGGGGCAACTAATGAAAAACTGTTTTTT
TRBD1 TRBJ2-1 TRBV10-3 . CAISEDRDDEQFF TGTGCCATCAGTGAGGACAGGGATGATGAGCAGTTCTTC
. TRBJ1-2 TRBV7-9 . CASSLANSNYGYTF TGTGCCAGCAGCTTAGCGAACAGTAACTATGGCTACACCTTC
. TRBJ2-1 TRBV19 . CASTAAIWSYNEQFF TGTGCCAGTACAGCTGCCATTTGGTCCTACAATGAGCAGTTCTTC
TRBD2 TRBJ2-3 TRBV7-9 few CASSLVAGASTDTQYF TGTGCCAGCAGCTTAGTAGCGGGGGCTAGCACAGATACGCAGTATTTT
. TRBJ2-7 TRBV30 . CAWSVQAIYEQYF TGTGCCTGGAGTGTGCAGGCCATCTACGAGCAGTACTTC
TRBD2 TRBJ2-1 TRBV7-6 . CASSLEGGLAGINEQFF TGTGCCAGCAGCTTAGAGGGGGGACTAGCGGGAATCAATGAGCAGTTCTTC
. TRBJ2-1 TRBV30 . CAWSVPDYNEQFF TGTGCCTGGAGTGTACCTGACTACAATGAGCAGTTCTTC
. TRBJ2-5 TRBV28 few CASSSGQLQETQYF TGTGCCAGCAGTTCTGGACAGCTCCAAGAGACCCAGTACTTC
. TRBJ2-3 TRBV5-1 . CASSLVAESTDTQYF TGCGCCAGCAGCTTGGTAGCAGAAAGCACAGATACGCAGTATTTT
. TRBJ2-5 TRBV27 . CASSLSWGAGETQYF TGTGCCAGCAGTTTATCGTGGGGGGCCGGAGAGACCCAGTACTTC
. TRBJ1-5 TRBV12-3/TRBV12-4 few CASSFRWAGQPQHF TGTGCCAGCAGTTTCAGGTGGGCCGGGCAGCCCCAGCATTTT
TRBD1 TRBJ1-1 TRBV4-1 . CASSQTATGGGNTEAFF TGCGCCAGCAGCCAAACCGCGACAGGGGGCGGGAACACTGAAGCTTTCTTT
TRBD1 TRBJ2-7 TRBV5-1 . CASSGGGQGRYEQYF TGCGCCAGCAGCGGAGGAGGACAGGGAAGGTACGAGCAGTACTTC
TRBD2 TRBJ2-5 TRBV7-3 . CASSFGLAGWETQYF TGTGCCAGCAGCTTCGGACTAGCGGGGTGGGAGACCCAGTACTTC
. TRBJ1-6 TRBV28 . CASSFPPRDGGSPLHF TGTGCCAGCAGTTTTCCTCCCCGGGACGGGGGATCACCCCTCCACTTT